This T cell receptor beta chain originates from a study of OX40 agonist ivuxolimab in advanced cancers. This CDR3 region has 14 residues. V lost 8 bases and J 3 bases, leaving 14 bases between the germline ends. Germline assignment: CDR1 MDHEN and CDR2 SYDVKM. Sequencing was performed with immunoSEQ multiplex PCR; in TCRdb, only in-frame clones are kept and a portion is missing. Of some 150,000 clones in the sample, less than 95% are singletons; the top ten hold around 1%. This clone was observed a single time. The identical CDR3 is also encoded by other nucleotide sequences in the sample. Source: CD4+ or CD8+ T cells sorted from blood, taken in a trial of the OX40 agonist ivuxolimab. This clonotype was sampled from an adult with an advanced solid tumor such as melanoma, head and neck, liver or kidney cancer. The rearrangement joins TRBV28 to TRBJ1-5; D is unresolved. This chain's CDR3 is CASVSLGYNQPQHF. The CDR3 nucleotides are TGTGCCAGCGTGTCCCTGGGCTACAATCAGCCCCAGCATTTT.